The 8 T cell receptor beta chains in this list originate from one sample, sequenced in a study of CD8 T cells in Susac syndrome. Random hexamers were used to reverse transcribe the RNA input (0.5 to 1 ug). MiXCR was run by TCRdb on the immunoSEQ multiplex PCR reads, yielding one entry per CDR3 protein. The sample comprises more than 55,000 distinct CDR3 sequences, about 95% of which are singletons, and roughly 0.22% rests with the top ten. Sequencing was performed on CD8+ T cells from PBMCs. Receptor source: a human donor in good health.

The V and J genes are TRBV7-2 and TRBJ2-7, with TRBD2 matching 9 bases. The CDR3 length is 15 residues. The V gene end was trimmed by 3 bases and the J gene end by 1 base; junction bases not matched to a gene: 4. Per the germline V gene, CDR1 is SGHTA and CDR2 is FQGNSA. The CDR3, as DNA: TGTGCCAGCAGCTTTGGCGGGGGGGGATCCTACGAGCAGTACTTC. Translation gives CASSFGGGGSYEQYF.

V gene TRBV12-3 or TRBV12-4 combines with J gene TRBJ2-7, with 9 bases identical to TRBD1. V lost 5 bases and J lost 5; bases outside the gene matches: 10. CDR3 length: 15 amino acids. As DNA, the CDR3 is TGTGCCAGCAGTCTATATCGACAGGGGGTACACGAGCAGTACGTC. It specifies CASSLYRQGVHEQYV.

Remarks on this clonotype: The junction departs from the called germline gene at one end, perhaps through a read error. V is TRBV30 and J is TRBJ1-1; maybe TRBD1 (6 bases). Germline V gives CDR1 GTSNPN, CDR2 SVGIG (reference sequence). The CDR3 spans 14 residues. CDR3 amino acids: CAWSVGQLNTEAFF. CDR3 DNA sequence: TGTGCCTGGAGTGTAGGACAGTTGAATACTGAAGCTTTCTTT.

V gene TRBV7-6 combines with J gene TRBJ2-7; possible D gene TRBD1, 6 bases. The germline CDR1 and CDR2 sequences are SGHVS and FNYEAQ. The CDR3 runs to 13 residues. The V end was cut by 1 base, the J end by 5 bases, with 9 bases between. CDR3 in amino acids: CASSLGRGDEQYV. CDR3 nucleotide sequence: TGTGCCAGCAGCTTAGGCAGGGGAGACGAGCAGTACGTC.

The CDR3 nucleotides read TGCGCCAGCAGCCAGTTGCGGCACACTGAAGCTTTCTTT. Translation gives CASSQLRHTEAFF. The chain couples TRBV4-3 to TRBJ1-1; no firm D call. V lost 3 bases and J lost 3, with 8 bases in between. The CDR3 spans 13 residues. From germline, CDR1 is LGHNA and CDR2 YSLEER.

This clonotype was seen a single time. The V and J genes are TRBV5-1 and TRBJ1-1; D perhaps matches TRBD1 (6 bases). The CDR3 extends over 16 amino acids. V shed 0 bases and J shed 4 bases, with 16 bases lying between them. Germline loops: CDR1 SGHRS, CDR2 YFSETQ. The CDR3 loop reads CASSLEGGIPPTEAFF. The CDR3 region has the DNA TGCGCCAGCAGCTTGGAGGGGGGAATACCCCCCACTGAAGCTTTCTTT.

The chain recombines TRBV27 with TRBJ1-1; D remains unclear. Trimming stripped 3 bases from V and 4 bases from J, with 12 bases between. The CDR3 covers 14 residues. Germline V CDR1 and CDR2: MNHEY, SMNVEV (reference sequence). Here the CDR3 reads CASSLIRGGTEAFF. The CDR3 DNA reads as TGTGCCAGCAGTTTGATCCGTGGTGGCACTGAAGCTTTCTTT.

The J gene is TRBJ2-5, the V gene TRBV7-9; D might be TRBD1 or TRBD2, each matching 5 bases. CDR3 size: 15 residues. CDR1 is SEHNR and CDR2 is FQNEAQ in the germline V gene (reference sequence). V dropped 5 bases and J dropped 5 bases, with 18 bases sitting between them. The CDR3 nucleotides read TGTGCCAGCAGCGTACCGCAGGGAGTAGGGGAGACCCAGTACTTC. It translates to CASSVPQGVGETQYF.